These T cell receptor beta chains were read from a single sample in a study of blood T cell repertoires in COVID-19. Clones were read by immunoSEQ multiplex PCR, and TCRdb kept only the in-frame ones, dropping some. The sample comprises about 180,000 clones, about 85% of which are singletons, and around 9.5% rests with the top ten. The specimen sequenced was peripheral blood. All receptors come from a woman older than 75 with acute or convalescent COVID-19. Each CDR3 is given with its conserved first and last residue. A D gene is named only where the DNA matches it firmly. Size is stated for part of the rows, as once, few or many counts, or as a class when the clone is expanded.

D gene: TRBD1; clone size: -; V gene: TRBV5-1; CDR3 protein: CASSRGQGLGNTEAFF
D gene: -; clone size: -; V gene: TRBV5-6; CDR3 protein: CASTEAGGINYGYTF
D gene: -; clone size: -; V gene: TRBV4-3; CDR3 protein: CASSQVGGRLRDTEAFF
D gene: -; clone size: -; V gene: TRBV21-1; CDR3 protein: CASSIGTEKYQPQHF
D gene: -; clone size: -; V gene: TRBV10-3; CDR3 protein: CATHQGSGELFF
D gene: -; clone size: -; V gene: TRBV3-1/TRBV3-2; CDR3 protein: CASSQPGQTQNTEAFF
D gene: TRBD1; clone size: -; V gene: TRBV7-2; CDR3 protein: CASSLGRGRDEKLFF
D gene: -; clone size: once; V gene: TRBV4-3; CDR3 protein: CASSPGAEQFF
D gene: TRBD2; clone size: few; V gene: TRBV5-1; CDR3 protein: CASSPGKRGWYF
D gene: TRBD2; clone size: -; V gene: TRBV11-3; CDR3 protein: CASTPPASGGTDEQFF
D gene: TRBD2; clone size: -; V gene: TRBV5-4; CDR3 protein: CASSPSGLETQYF
D gene: -; clone size: -; V gene: TRBV5-6; CDR3 protein: CASSLAHYTDTQYF
D gene: -; clone size: -; V gene: TRBV27; CDR3 protein: CASSFQRQGTQYF
D gene: -; clone size: -; V gene: TRBV7-2; CDR3 protein: CASSLFPRSSGYTF
D gene: TRBD1; clone size: -; V gene: TRBV6-2/TRBV6-3; CDR3 protein: CASSPRDRVTQPQHF
D gene: TRBD1; clone size: -; V gene: TRBV7-2; CDR3 protein: CASSLVQGANEQYF
D gene: TRBD1; clone size: -; V gene: TRBV11-1; CDR3 protein: CASSRDRGETQYF
D gene: TRBD2; clone size: once; V gene: TRBV19; CDR3 protein: CASTTSGSRLTGELFF
D gene: -; clone size: once; V gene: TRBV19; CDR3 protein: CASTPGEKLFF
D gene: TRBD1; clone size: -; V gene: TRBV23-1; CDR3 protein: CASSPTGKETQYF
D gene: -; clone size: -; V gene: TRBV7-2; CDR3 protein: CASSLTASLSYEQYF
D gene: -; clone size: -; V gene: TRBV19; CDR3 protein: CASSIVPGVDYGYTF
D gene: TRBD2; clone size: -; V gene: TRBV15; CDR3 protein: CATSRDLLAGAPGTDTQYF
D gene: TRBD2; clone size: -; V gene: TRBV5-1; CDR3 protein: CASSYFSSGSRGEQFF
D gene: -; clone size: -; V gene: TRBV9; CDR3 protein: CASSAGGGLYNQPQHF
D gene: TRBD2; clone size: few; V gene: TRBV27; CDR3 protein: CASSLAGGGHEQYF
D gene: TRBD2; clone size: -; V gene: TRBV25-1; CDR3 protein: CASREKTGLAEEQFF